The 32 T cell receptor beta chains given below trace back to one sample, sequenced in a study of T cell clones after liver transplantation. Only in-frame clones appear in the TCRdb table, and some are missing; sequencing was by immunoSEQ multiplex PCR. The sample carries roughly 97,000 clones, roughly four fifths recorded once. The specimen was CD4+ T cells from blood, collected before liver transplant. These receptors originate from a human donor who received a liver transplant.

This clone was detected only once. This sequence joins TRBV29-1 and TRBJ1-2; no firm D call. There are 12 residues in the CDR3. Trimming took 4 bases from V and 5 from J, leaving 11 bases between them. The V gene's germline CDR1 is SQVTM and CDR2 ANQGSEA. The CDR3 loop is CSVVTARYGYTF. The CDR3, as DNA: TGCAGCGTTGTGACCGCGAGGTATGGCTACACCTTC.

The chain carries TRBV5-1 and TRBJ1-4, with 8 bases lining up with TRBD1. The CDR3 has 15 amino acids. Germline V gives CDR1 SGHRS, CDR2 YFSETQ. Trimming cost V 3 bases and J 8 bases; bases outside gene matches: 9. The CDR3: CASSSTGGREEKLFF. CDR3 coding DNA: TGCGCCAGCAGCTCCACAGGGGGGCGGGAGGAAAAACTGTTTTTT.

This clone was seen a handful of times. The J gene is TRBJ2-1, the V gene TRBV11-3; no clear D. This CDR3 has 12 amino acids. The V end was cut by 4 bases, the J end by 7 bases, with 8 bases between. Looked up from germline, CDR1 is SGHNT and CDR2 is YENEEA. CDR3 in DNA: TGTGCCAGCAGCTCAACAGAGAATGAGCAGTTCTTC. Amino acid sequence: CASSSTENEQFF.

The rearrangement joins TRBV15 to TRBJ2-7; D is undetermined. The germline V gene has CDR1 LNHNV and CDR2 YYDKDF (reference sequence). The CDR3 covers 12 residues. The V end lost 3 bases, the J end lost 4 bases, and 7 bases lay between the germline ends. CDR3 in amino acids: CATSRNNYEQYF. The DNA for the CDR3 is TGTGCCACCAGCAGGAATAATTACGAGCAGTACTTC.

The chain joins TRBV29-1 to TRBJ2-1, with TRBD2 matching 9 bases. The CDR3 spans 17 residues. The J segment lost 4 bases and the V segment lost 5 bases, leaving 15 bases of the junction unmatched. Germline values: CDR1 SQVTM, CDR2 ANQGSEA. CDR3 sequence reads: CSVRRLADVSPYNEQFF. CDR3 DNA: TGCAGCGTTCGCAGACTAGCGGATGTTTCCCCATACAATGAGCAGTTCTTC.

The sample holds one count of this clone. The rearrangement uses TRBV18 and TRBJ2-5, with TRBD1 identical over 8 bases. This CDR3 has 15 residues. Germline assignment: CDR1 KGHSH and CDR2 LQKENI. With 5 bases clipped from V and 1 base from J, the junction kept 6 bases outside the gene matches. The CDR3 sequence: CASSSGTGSQETQYF. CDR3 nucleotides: TGTGCCAGCTCATCCGGGACAGGTAGCCAAGAGACCCAGTACTTC. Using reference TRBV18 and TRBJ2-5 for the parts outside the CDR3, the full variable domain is NAGVMQNPRHLVRRRGQEARLRCSPMKGHSHVYWYRQLPEEGLKFMVYLQKENIIDESGMPKERFSAEFPKEGPSILRIQQVVRGDSAAYFCASSSGTGSQETQYFGPGTRLLVL.

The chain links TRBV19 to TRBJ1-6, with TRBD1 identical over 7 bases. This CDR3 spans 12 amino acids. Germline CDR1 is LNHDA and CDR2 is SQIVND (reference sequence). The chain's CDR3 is CAVQGNNSPLHF. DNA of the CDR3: TGTGCGGTACAGGGGAATAATTCACCCCTCCACTTT.

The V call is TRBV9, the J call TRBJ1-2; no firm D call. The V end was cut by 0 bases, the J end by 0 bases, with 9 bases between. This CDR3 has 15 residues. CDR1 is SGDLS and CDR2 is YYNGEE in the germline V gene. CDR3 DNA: TGTGCCAGCAGCGTAGTTGGCAGCGCTAACTATGGCTACACCTTC. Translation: CASSVVGSANYGYTF.

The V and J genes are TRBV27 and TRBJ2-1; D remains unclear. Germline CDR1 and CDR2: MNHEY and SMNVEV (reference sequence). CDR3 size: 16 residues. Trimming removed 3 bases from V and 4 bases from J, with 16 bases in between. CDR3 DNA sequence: TGTGCCAGCAGTTTCTCTGATGTAGGCGGTTACAATGAGCAGTTCTTC. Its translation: CASSFSDVGGYNEQFF.

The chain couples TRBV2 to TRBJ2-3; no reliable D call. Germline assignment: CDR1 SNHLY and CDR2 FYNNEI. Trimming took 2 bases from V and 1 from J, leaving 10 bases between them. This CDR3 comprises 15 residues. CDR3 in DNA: TGTGCCAGCAGTGAAATATTAAAGCGCACAGATACGCAGTATTTT. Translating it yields CASSEILKRTDTQYF. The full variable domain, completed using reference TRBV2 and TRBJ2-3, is EPEVTQTPSHQVTQMGQEVILRCVPISNHLYFYWYRQILGQKVEFLVSFYNNEISEKSEIFDDQFSVERPDGSNFTLKIRSTKLEDSAMYFCASSEILKRTDTQYFGPGTRLTVL.

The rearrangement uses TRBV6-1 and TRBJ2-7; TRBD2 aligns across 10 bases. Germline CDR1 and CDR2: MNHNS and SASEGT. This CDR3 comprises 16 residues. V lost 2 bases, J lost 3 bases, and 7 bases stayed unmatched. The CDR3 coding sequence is TGTGCCAGCAGTGAATCTCTAGCGGGAGTTGGCTACGAGCAGTACTTC. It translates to CASSESLAGVGYEQYF.

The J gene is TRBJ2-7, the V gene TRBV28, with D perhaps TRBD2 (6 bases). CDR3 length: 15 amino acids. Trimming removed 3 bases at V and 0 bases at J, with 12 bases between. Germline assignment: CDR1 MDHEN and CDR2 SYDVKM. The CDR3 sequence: CASSFAGRVSYEQYF. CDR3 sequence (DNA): TGTGCCAGCAGTTTTGCGGGGCGGGTCTCCTACGAGCAGTACTTC.

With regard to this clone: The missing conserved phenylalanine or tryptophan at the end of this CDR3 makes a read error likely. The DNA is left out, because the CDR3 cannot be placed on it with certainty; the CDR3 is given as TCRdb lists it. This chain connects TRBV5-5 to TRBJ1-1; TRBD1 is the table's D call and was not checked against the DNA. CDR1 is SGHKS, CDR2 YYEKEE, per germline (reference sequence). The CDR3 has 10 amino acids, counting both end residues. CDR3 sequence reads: CASSLVPGQQ.

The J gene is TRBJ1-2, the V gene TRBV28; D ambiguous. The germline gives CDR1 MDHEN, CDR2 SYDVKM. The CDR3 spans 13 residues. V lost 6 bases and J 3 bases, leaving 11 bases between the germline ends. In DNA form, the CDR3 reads TGTGCCAGCAGGCCGGACGGCTACTATGGCTACACCTTC. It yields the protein CASRPDGYYGYTF.

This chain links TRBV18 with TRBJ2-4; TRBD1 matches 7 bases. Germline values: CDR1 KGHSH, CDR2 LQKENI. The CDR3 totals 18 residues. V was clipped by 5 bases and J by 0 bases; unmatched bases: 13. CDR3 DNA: TGTGCCAGCTCATCGACAGGGACCATAACACTAGCCAAAAACATTCAGTACTTC. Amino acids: CASSSTGTITLAKNIQYF.

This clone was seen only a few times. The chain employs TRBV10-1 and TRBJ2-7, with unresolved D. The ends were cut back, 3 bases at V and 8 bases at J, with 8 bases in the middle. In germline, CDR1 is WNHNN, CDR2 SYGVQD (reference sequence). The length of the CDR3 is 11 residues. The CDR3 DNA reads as TGCGCCAGCAGTGACGGCCGAAAGCAGTACTTC. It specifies CASSDGRKQYF.

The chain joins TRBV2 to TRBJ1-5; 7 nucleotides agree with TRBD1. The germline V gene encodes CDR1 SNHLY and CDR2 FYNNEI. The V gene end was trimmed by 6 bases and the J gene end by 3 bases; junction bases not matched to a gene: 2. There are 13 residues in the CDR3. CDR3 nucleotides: TGTGCCAGCAGGACAGGGATCAATCAGCCCCAGCATTTT. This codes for CASRTGINQPQHF.

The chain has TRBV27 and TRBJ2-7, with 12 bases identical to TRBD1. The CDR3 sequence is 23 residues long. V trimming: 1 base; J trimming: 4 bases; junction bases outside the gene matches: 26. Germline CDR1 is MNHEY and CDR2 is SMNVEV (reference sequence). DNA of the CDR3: TGTGCCAGCAGTTTATTCAATATCGCCCGGGGACAGGGGGCGCGGGTTCGACCTTACGAGCAGTACTTC. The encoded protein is CASSLFNIARGQGARVRPYEQYF.

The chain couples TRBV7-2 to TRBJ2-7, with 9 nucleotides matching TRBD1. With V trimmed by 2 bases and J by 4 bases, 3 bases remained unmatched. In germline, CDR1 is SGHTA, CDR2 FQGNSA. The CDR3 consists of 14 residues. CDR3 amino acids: CASSLSTGGYEQYF. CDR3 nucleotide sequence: TGTGCCAGCAGCTTATCGACAGGGGGTTACGAGCAGTACTTC.

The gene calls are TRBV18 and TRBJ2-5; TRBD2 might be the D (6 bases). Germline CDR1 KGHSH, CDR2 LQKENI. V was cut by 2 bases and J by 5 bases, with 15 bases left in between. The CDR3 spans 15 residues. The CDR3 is CASSPGHGRDETQYF. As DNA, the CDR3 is TGTGCCAGCTCACCAGGTCACGGGAGAGATGAGACCCAGTACTTC.

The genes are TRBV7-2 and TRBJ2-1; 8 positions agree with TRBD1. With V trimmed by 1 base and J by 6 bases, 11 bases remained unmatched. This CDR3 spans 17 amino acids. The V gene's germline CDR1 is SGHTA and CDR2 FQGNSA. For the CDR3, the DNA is TGTGCCAGCAGCTTAGTGGCGGGCAGGGGGCTTTTCAATGAGCAGTTCTTC. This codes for CASSLVAGRGLFNEQFF. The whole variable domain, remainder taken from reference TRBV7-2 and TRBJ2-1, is GAGVSQSPSNKVTEKGKDVELRCDPISGHTALYWYRQSLGQGLEFLIYFQGNSAPDKSGLPSDRFSAERTGGSVSTLTIQRTQQEDSAVYLCASSLVAGRGLFNEQFFGPGTRLTVL.

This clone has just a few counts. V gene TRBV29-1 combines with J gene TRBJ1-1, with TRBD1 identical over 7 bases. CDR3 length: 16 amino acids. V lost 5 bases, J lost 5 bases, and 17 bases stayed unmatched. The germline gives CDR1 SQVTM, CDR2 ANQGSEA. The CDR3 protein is CSVQVWQGVMETEAFF. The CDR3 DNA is TGCAGCGTTCAGGTTTGGCAGGGGGTAATGGAAACTGAAGCTTTCTTT.

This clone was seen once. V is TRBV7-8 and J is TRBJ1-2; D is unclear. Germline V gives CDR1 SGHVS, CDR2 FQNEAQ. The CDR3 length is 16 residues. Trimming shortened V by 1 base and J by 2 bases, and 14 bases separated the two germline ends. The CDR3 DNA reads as TGTGCCAGCAGCTTAGGACCCCGACACGGGAACTATGGCTACACCTTC. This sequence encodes CASSLGPRHGNYGYTF.

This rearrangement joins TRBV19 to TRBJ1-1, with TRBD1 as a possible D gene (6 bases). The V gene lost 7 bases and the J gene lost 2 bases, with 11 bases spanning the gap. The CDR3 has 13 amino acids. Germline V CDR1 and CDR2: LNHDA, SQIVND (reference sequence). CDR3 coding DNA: TGTGCCAGTAAAGACAGGACAAACACTGAAGCTTTCTTT. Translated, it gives CASKDRTNTEAFF.

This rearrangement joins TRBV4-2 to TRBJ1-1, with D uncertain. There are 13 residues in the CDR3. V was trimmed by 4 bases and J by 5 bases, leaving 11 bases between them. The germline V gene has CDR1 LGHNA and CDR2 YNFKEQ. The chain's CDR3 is CASSPSGTTEAFF. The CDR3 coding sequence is TGTGCCAGCAGCCCTTCAGGTACGACTGAAGCTTTCTTT.

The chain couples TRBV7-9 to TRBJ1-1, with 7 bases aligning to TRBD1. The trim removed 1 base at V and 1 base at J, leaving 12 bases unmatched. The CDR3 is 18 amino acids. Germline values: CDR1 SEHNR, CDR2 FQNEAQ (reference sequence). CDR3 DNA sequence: TGTGCCAGCAGCTTAGAAAGCCACATCTACAGGGGGAACACTGAAGCTTTCTTT. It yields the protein CASSLESHIYRGNTEAFF.

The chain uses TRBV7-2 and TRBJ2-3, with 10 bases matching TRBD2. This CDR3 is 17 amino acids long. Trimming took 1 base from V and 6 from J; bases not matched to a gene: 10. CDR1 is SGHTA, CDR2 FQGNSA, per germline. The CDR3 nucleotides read TGTGCCAGCAGCTTAGTTAAAAGCGGGAGGGCCTCTGATACGCAGTATTTT. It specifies CASSLVKSGRASDTQYF.

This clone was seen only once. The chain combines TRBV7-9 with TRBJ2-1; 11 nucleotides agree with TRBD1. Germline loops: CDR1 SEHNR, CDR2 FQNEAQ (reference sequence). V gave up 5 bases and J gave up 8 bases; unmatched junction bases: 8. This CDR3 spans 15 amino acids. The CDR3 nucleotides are TGTGCCAGCAGCCCCGGGGGACAGGGGGTCGATGAGCAGTTCTTC. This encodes CASSPGGQGVDEQFF.

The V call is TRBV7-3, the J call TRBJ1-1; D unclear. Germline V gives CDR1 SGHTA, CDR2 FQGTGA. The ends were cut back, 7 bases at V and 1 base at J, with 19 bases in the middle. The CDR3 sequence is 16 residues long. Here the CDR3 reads CASTRPLAVENTEAFF. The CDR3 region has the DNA TGTGCCAGCACCCGACCCTTAGCCGTGGAGAACACTGAAGCTTTCTTT.

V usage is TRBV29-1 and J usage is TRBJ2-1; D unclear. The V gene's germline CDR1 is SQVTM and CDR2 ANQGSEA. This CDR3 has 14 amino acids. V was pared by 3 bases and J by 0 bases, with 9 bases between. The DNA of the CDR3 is TGCAGCGTTGAGAGGCGTAGCTCCTACAATGAGCAGTTCTTC. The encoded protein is CSVERRSSYNEQFF.

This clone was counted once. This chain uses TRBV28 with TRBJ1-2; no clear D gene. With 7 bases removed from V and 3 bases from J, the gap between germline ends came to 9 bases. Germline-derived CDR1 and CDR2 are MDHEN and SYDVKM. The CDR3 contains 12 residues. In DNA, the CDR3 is TGTGCCAGCAACGGGGTCGACTATGGCTACACCTTC. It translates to CASNGVDYGYTF.

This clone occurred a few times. As DNA, the CDR3 is TGTGCTAGTGGTTACGCGACAGGTTCGTCACCCCTCCACTTT. Its protein product is CASGYATGSSPLHF. The genes are TRBV12-5 and TRBJ1-6, with TRBD1 as a possible D gene (6 bases). This CDR3 spans 14 amino acids. Germline CDR1 reads LGHNT; CDR2 reads FRNRAP. V dropped 4 bases and J dropped 10 bases, with 14 bases sitting between them. Full variable domain (rest looked up from reference TRBV12-5 and TRBJ1-6): DARVTQTPRHKVTEMGQEVTMRCQPILGHNTVFWYRQTMMQGLELLAYFRNRAPLDDSGMPKDRFSAEMPDATLATLKIQPSEPRDSAVYFCASGYATGSSPLHFGNGTRLTVT.